One and the same sample provided the 29 T cell receptor beta chains below, sequenced in a study of T cells in Graves' hyperthyroidism and ophthalmopathy. TCR beta CDR3 regions were amplified from RNA. The HTBI primer set drove a first-round RT-PCR of the TCR CDR3. TCRdb reprocessed the multiplex PCR reads with MiXCR, giving one entry per CDR3 protein. The data contain under 800,000 distinct CDR3 sequences, 12% to 15% of them singletons. Sequenced sample: blood. These receptors were taken from a woman younger than 35 with Graves' hyperthyroidism.

The CDR3 sequence is CAWSDLNSGYYGYGYTF. As DNA, the CDR3 is TGTGCCTGGAGTGACCTAAATTCGGGATACTACGGCTATGGCTACACCTTC. The chain is built from TRBV30 and TRBJ1-2; D is uncertain. In germline, CDR1 is GTSNPN, CDR2 SVGIG (reference sequence). V lost 1 base, J lost 4 bases, and 22 bases lay in between. CDR3 size: 17 residues.

This clonotype has a handful of counts. At one end, the junction sequence differs from germline, possibly due to a read error. This chain connects TRBV6-1 to TRBJ2-5; D ambiguous. There are 11 residues in the CDR3. Germline V gene sequence: CDR1 MNHNS, CDR2 SASEGT. The CDR3 DNA follows: TGTGCCAGGGGTTTAACAGAGACCCGGTACTTC. Its translation: CARGLTETRYF.

Ten or more counts support this clonotype. The CDR3 loop is CALNTEAFF. The CDR3, as DNA: TGTGCCCTGAACACTGAAGCTTTCTTT. This rearrangement joins TRBV30 to TRBJ1-1; the D is unclear. CDR1 is GTSNPN, CDR2 SVGIG, per germline (reference sequence). Trimming left V 8 bases short and J 0 bases short, with 1 base between. There are 9 residues in the CDR3. Using reference TRBV30 and TRBJ1-1 for the parts outside the CDR3, the full variable domain is SQTIHQWPATLVQPVGSPLSLECTVEGTSNPNLYWYRQAAGRGLQLLFYSVGIGQISSEVPQNLSASRPQDRQFILSSKKLLLSDSGFYLCALNTEAFFGQGTRLTVV.

This chain uses TRBV4-1 with TRBJ1-4; 9 nucleotides align to TRBD1. The V gene end was trimmed by 2 bases and the J gene end by 3 bases; junction bases not matched to a gene: 7. CDR1 and CDR2 (germline): MGHRA, YSYEKL. The CDR3 sequence is 17 residues long. The CDR3 is CASSQTERQGANEKLFF. The CDR3 DNA sequence: TGCGCCAGCAGCCAAACCGAAAGACAGGGGGCTAATGAAAAACTGTTTTTT.

The chain uses TRBV6-1 and TRBJ1-5; D is undetermined. The V end lost 2 bases, the J end lost 1 base, and 9 bases lay between the germline ends. CDR3 size: 15 residues. Germline V gene data show CDR1 as MNHNS and CDR2 as SASEGT. This CDR3 reads CASSESDLSNQPQHF. The CDR3 region has the DNA TGTGCCAGCAGTGAATCTGACCTAAGCAATCAGCCCCAGCATTTT.

The chain joins TRBV6-1 to TRBJ2-1; weak D call: TRBD2 (5 bases). The V and J ends lost 8 bases and 5 bases respectively, with 13 bases between them. The CDR3 loop spans 13 amino acids. The germline CDR1 and CDR2 sequences are MNHNS and SASEGT. CDR3 sequence: CASGRAVNNEQFF. Written as DNA, the CDR3 is TGTGCCAGCGGTCGAGCGGTTAACAATGAGCAGTTCTTC.

The table lists this clonotype with many counts. The chain combines TRBV7-2 with TRBJ1-1; D not certain. This CDR3 has 15 residues. V lost 1 base and J 0 bases, leaving 9 bases between the germline ends. Germline assignment: CDR1 SGHTA and CDR2 FQGNSA. The CDR3 reads CASSLGVRMNTEAFF. In DNA, the CDR3 is TGTGCCAGCAGCTTAGGGGTCCGAATGAACACTGAAGCTTTCTTT.

This clonotype was seen many times. The gene calls are TRBV12-5 and TRBJ2-3, with 9 bases lining up with TRBD2. Germline trimming cut 7 bases from V and 10 bases from J; bases unmatched to any gene: 18. Germline values: CDR1 LGHNT, CDR2 FRNRAP. CDR3 length: 16 residues. The CDR3 nucleotides are TGTGCTAGTGTCCCCAGGGGGACTAGCCCTACGGATCCGCAGTATTTT. This translates into CASVPRGTSPTDPQYF.

The rearrangement uses TRBV12-3 or TRBV12-4 and TRBJ1-2; 8 bases fit TRBD1. The CDR3 totals 15 residues. Trimming took 6 bases from V and 6 from J; bases not matched to a gene: 12. DNA for the CDR3: TGTGCCAGCAGAGACTACGGACAGGGTCGGGATGGCTACACCTTC. Its protein is CASRDYGQGRDGYTF.

This chain connects TRBV28 to TRBJ2-7; TRBD2 agrees at 12 bases. V was clipped by 5 bases and J by 2 bases; unmatched bases: 7. The CDR3 contains 16 residues. CDR1 and CDR2 (germline): MDHEN, SYDVKM. The CDR3 bases are TGTGCCAGCAGTCAGACGACTAGCGGGAGTCCCTACGAGCAGTACTTC. Amino acids: CASSQTTSGSPYEQYF.

The chain recombines TRBV7-2 with TRBJ1-1; D possibly corresponds to TRBD1 (6 bases). The CDR3 consists of 14 residues. V shed 5 bases and J shed 6 bases, with 16 bases lying between them. Germline assignment: CDR1 SGHTA and CDR2 FQGNSA. The CDR3 DNA reads TGTGCCAGCAGCCCCCCGGGGCAGGGGTCTGAAGCTTTCTTT. This sequence encodes CASSPPGQGSEAFF.

The chain uses TRBV6-1 and TRBJ1-2; no definite D call. V lost 3 bases and J lost 8, with 13 bases in between. This CDR3 has 13 residues. CDR1 is MNHNS, CDR2 SASEGT, per germline. The DNA of the CDR3 is TGTGCCAGCAGTGACCCGGGGATAGGGGGCTACACCTTC. Its translation is CASSDPGIGGYTF.

This chain connects TRBV20-1 to TRBJ2-1; weak D call: TRBD2 (5 bases). Germline V gene data show CDR1 as DFQATT and CDR2 as SNEGSKA (reference sequence). The CDR3 has 13 amino acids. Trimming shortened V by 3 bases and J by 6 bases, and 12 bases separated the two germline ends. The CDR3, as DNA: TGCAGTGCTAGGGGTCGACTAAGCAATGAGCAGTTCTTC. Translating gives CSARGRLSNEQFF.

This clonotype was recorded at least ten times. The chain has TRBV20-1 and TRBJ2-7; no firm D call. The CDR3 loop spans 13 amino acids. Trimming left V 0 bases short and J 3 bases short, with 9 bases between. Germline V gives CDR1 DFQATT, CDR2 SNEGSKA (reference sequence). The CDR3 reads CSARDLGSYEQYF. The CDR3 DNA follows: TGCAGTGCTAGAGATTTGGGCAGCTACGAGCAGTACTTC.

This clonotype has a single count. This chain joins TRBV20-1 and TRBJ1-6; D call uncertain. The CDR3 is 14 amino acids. The germline CDR1 and CDR2 sequences are DFQATT and SNEGSKA (reference sequence). The V gene lost 1 base and the J gene lost 5 bases, with 9 bases spanning the gap. CDR3 in DNA: TGCAGTGCTAGAGTCGCTGCGGATAATTCACCCCTCCACTTT. It specifies CSARVAADNSPLHF.

The chain uses TRBV28 and TRBJ1-1; TRBD1 matches 7 bases. This CDR3 is built from 18 residues. Trimming at V came to 5 bases and at J to 0 bases, leaving 15 bases not matched to a gene. Germline V gene sequence: CDR1 MDHEN, CDR2 SYDVKM. In DNA form, the CDR3 reads TGTGCCAGCAGTCCCTTCGGGACAGTGCTATTCATGAACACTGAAGCTTTCTTT. Amino acid sequence: CASSPFGTVLFMNTEAFF. Complete variable domain (other parts from reference TRBV28 and TRBJ1-1): DVKVTQSSRYLVKRTGEKVFLECVQDMDHENMFWYRQDPGLGLRLIYFSYDVKMKEKGDIPEGYSVSREKKERFSLILESASTNQTSMYLCASSPFGTVLFMNTEAFFGQGTRLTVV.

This clonotype was seen ten or more times. This chain uses TRBV5-1 with TRBJ2-3; D is undetermined. The CDR3 consists of 13 residues. Trimming cost V 0 bases and J 5 bases, with 7 bases left between them. The V gene's germline CDR1 is SGHRS and CDR2 YFSETQ. Here the CDR3 DNA reads TGCGCCAGCAGCTTGGACTTCCTAGATACGCAGTATTTT. Translation gives CASSLDFLDTQYF.

This clonotype was detected ten times or more. The rearrangement links TRBV20-1 to TRBJ2-1; D remains unclear. The germline gives CDR1 DFQATT, CDR2 SNEGSKA (reference sequence). Trimming took 3 bases from V and 3 from J, leaving 9 bases between them. This CDR3 is built from 13 residues. This chain's CDR3 is CSASNGNYNEQFF. The CDR3 DNA is TGCAGTGCTAGTAACGGAAACTACAATGAGCAGTTCTTC.

The CDR3 loop reads CASSTGTGREKLFF. The CDR3 coding sequence is TGTGCCAGCAGCACCGGGACAGGGCGGGAAAAACTGTTTTTT. This chain links TRBV6-1 with TRBJ1-4; 9 nucleotides match TRBD1. This CDR3 is 14 amino acids long. The V gene's germline CDR1 is MNHNS and CDR2 SASEGT. V shed 6 bases, J shed 8 bases, and the junction held 7 bases outside the gene matches.

This rearrangement joins TRBV15 to TRBJ2-7; weak D call: TRBD2 (6 bases). The length of the CDR3 is 15 residues. Germline CDR1 LNHNV, CDR2 YYDKDF (reference sequence). Trimming took 5 bases from V and 3 from J, leaving 17 bases between them. CDR3 sequence (DNA): TGTGCCACCAGCGGACTATCGGGCCCTAACTACGAGCAGTACTTC. Its protein is CATSGLSGPNYEQYF.

The table lists this clonotype with many counts. V usage is TRBV27 and J usage is TRBJ1-2, with 7 bases identical to TRBD1. The germline V gene encodes CDR1 MNHEY and CDR2 SMNVEV (reference sequence). V lost 1 base to trimming and J lost 8 bases; unmatched junction nucleotides: 4. The CDR3 runs 13 residues. The CDR3 here is CASSLYGTAGYTF. CDR3 DNA: TGTGCCAGCAGTTTATACGGGACAGCGGGCTACACCTTC.

The V and J genes are TRBV10-3 and TRBJ2-1; 12 nucleotides align to TRBD2. V trimming: 6 bases; J trimming: 3 bases; junction bases outside the gene matches: 3. Germline values: CDR1 ENHRY, CDR2 SYGVKD. This CDR3 spans 15 amino acids. The CDR3 loop reads CAISELAGGYNEQFF. Here the CDR3 DNA reads TGTGCCATCAGCGAACTAGCGGGAGGCTACAATGAGCAGTTCTTC.

This clonotype was seen at least ten times. The chain combines TRBV12-3 or TRBV12-4 with TRBJ1-5; D uncertain. This CDR3 is built from 13 residues. V was trimmed by 3 bases and J by 11 bases, leaving 14 bases between them. The CDR3 sequence is CASSFTRGSAQHF. CDR3 nucleotide sequence: TGTGCCAGCAGTTTTACGCGGGGATCAGCCCAGCATTTT.

This clonotype was picked up a small number of times. The chain couples TRBV19 to TRBJ1-2; 7 bases align to TRBD1. Germline CDR1 reads LNHDA; CDR2 reads SQIVND (reference sequence). The V gene end was trimmed by 1 base and the J gene end by 2 bases; junction bases not matched to a gene: 13. This CDR3 has 18 residues. CDR3: CASSIGRDSLIPNYGYTF. The CDR3 DNA sequence: TGTGCCAGTAGTATAGGGAGGGACAGCCTTATACCAAACTATGGCTACACCTTC.

This chain uses TRBV6-1 with TRBJ2-7, with 8 bases fitting TRBD2. Losses at the gene ends were 11 bases for V and 7 bases for J; bases not matched to a gene: 16. The CDR3 length is 14 residues. The germline CDR1 and CDR2 sequences are MNHNS and SASEGT. The CDR3 coding sequence is TGTGCCGTACAGTGGCGGGAGGATGGCAATGAGCAGTACTTC. Protein product: CAVQWREDGNEQYF.

The chain links TRBV7-8 to TRBJ2-3; 10 positions match TRBD2. This CDR3 comprises 16 residues. From germline, CDR1 is SGHVS and CDR2 FQNEAQ. The J segment lost 2 bases and the V segment lost 6 bases, leaving 8 bases of the junction unmatched. CDR3 DNA: TGTGCCAGCAGGTGGACTAGCGGCCCTAACACAGATACGCAGTATTTT. Protein: CASRWTSGPNTDTQYF.

This clonotype was observed a handful of times. The rearrangement joins TRBV3-1 to TRBJ2-5; D may correspond to TRBD1 or TRBD2 (5 bases each). The CDR3 covers 14 residues. V lost 2 bases, J lost 4 bases, and 11 bases lay in between. From germline, CDR1 is LGHDT and CDR2 YNNKEL (reference sequence). The CDR3 nucleotides are TGTGCCAGCAGCCAAAACCGGGACGTAGAGACCCAGTACTTC. Amino acids: CASSQNRDVETQYF.

This clonotype occurred a few times. CDR3 sequence reads: CASSSGTGEILNYYGYTF. CDR3 nucleotide sequence: TGTGCCAGCAGTTCTGGGACAGGGGAAATCTTAAACTACTATGGCTACACCTTC. The chain combines TRBV28 with TRBJ1-2, with TRBD1 matching 10 bases. The ends lost 4 bases at V and 3 bases at J; junction bases unmatched: 14. The germline gives CDR1 MDHEN, CDR2 SYDVKM. This CDR3 region has 18 residues.

J is TRBJ2-1 and V is TRBV6-1; D perhaps matches TRBD1 (5 bases). There are 15 residues in the CDR3. Germline CDR1 is MNHNS and CDR2 is SASEGT. The V end lost 8 bases, the J end lost 0 bases, and 14 bases lay between the germline ends. The DNA for the CDR3 is TGTGCCAGCCTCAGGGCTGCGAGCTCCTACAATGAGCAGTTCTTC. Translated, it gives CASLRAASSYNEQFF.